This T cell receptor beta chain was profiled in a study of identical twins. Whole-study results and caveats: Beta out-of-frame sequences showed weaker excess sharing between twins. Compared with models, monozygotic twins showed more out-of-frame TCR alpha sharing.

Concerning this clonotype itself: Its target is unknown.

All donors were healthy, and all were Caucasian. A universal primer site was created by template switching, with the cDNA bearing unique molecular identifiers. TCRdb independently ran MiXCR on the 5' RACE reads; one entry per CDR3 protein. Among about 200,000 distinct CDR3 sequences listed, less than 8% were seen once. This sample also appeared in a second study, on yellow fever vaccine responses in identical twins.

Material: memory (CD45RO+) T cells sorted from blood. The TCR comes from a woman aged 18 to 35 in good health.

The chain's CDR3 is CASSLEITGELFF. The DNA for the CDR3 is TGCGCCAGCAGCTTGGAGATCACCGGGGAGCTGTTTTTT. V and J are TRBV5-1 and TRBJ2-2; D gene ambiguous. The V and J ends lost 0 bases and 4 bases respectively, with 4 bases between them. Germline V gene data show CDR1 as SGHRS and CDR2 as YFSETQ. The CDR3 extends over 13 amino acids. Full variable domain (remainder filled in from reference TRBV5-1 and TRBJ2-2): KAGVTQTPRYLIKTRGQQVTLSCSPISGHRSVSWYQQTPGQGLQFLFEYFSETQRNKGNFPGRFSGRQFSNSRSEMNVSTLELGDSALYLCASSLEITGELFFGEGSRLTVL.